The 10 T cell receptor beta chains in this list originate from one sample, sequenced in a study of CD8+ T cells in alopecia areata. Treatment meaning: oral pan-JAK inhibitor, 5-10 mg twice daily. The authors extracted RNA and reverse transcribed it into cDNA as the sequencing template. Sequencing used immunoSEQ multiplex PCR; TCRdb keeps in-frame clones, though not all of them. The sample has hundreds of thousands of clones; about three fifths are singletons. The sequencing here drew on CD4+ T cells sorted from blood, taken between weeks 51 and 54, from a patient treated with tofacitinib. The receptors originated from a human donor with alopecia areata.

The CDR3 DNA is TGTGCCAGCAGCACCAACAGGGCCGGGGCCAACGTCCTGACTTTC. Its translation is CASSTNRAGANVLTF. The rearrangement links TRBV5-4 to TRBJ2-6; weak D call: TRBD1 (6 bases). Germline-derived CDR1 and CDR2 are SGHNT and YYREEE (reference sequence). Trimming cost V 4 bases and J 4 bases, with 12 bases left between them. The CDR3 totals 15 residues.

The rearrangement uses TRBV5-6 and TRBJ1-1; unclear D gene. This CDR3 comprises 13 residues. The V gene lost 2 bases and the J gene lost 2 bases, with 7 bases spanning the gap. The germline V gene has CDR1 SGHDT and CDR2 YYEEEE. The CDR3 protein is CASSLQRNTEAFF. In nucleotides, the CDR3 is TGTGCCAGCAGCTTACAGAGAAACACTGAAGCTTTCTTT.

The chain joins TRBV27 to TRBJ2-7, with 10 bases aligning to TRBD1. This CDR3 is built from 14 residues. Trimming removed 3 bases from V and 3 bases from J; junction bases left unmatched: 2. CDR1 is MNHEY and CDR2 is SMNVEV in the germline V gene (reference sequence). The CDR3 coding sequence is TGTGCCAGCAGTTTCGGGGACAGGGGCTACGAGCAGTACTTC. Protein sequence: CASSFGDRGYEQYF.

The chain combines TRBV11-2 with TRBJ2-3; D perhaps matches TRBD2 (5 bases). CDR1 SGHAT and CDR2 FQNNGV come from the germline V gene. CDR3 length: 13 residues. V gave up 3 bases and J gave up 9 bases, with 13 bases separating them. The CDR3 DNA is TGTGCCAGCAGCTTGGCGGCTTCGGGAACGCAGTATTTT. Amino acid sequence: CASSLAASGTQYF.

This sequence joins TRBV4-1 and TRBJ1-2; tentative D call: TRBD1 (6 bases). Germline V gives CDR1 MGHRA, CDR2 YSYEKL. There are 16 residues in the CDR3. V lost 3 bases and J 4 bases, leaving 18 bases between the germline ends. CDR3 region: CASSQGTVGGIYGYTF. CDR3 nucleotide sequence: TGCGCCAGCAGCCAGGGTACAGTCGGGGGCATCTATGGCTACACCTTC.

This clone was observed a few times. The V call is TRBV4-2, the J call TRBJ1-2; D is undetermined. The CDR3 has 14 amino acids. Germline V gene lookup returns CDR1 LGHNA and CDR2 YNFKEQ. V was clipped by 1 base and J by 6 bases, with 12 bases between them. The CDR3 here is CASSQGSRPDGYTF. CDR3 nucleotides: TGTGCCAGCAGCCAAGGGTCAAGGCCGGATGGCTACACCTTC.

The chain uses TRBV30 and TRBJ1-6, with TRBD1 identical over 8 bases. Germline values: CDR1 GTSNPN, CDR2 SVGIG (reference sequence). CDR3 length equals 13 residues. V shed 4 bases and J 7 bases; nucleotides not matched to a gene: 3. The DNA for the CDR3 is TGTGCCTGGATGCGACAGGGGAATTCACCCCTCCACTTT. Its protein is CAWMRQGNSPLHF.

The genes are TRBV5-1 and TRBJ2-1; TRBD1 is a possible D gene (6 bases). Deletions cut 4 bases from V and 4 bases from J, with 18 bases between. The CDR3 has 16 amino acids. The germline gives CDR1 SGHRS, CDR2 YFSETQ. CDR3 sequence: CASSDEAGAYYNEQFF. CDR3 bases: TGCGCCAGCAGCGACGAGGCAGGGGCTTATTACAATGAGCAGTTCTTC.

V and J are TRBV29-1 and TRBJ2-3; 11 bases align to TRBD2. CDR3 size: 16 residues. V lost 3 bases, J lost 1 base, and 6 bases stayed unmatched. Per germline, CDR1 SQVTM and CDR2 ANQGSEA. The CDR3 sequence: CSVDDSGGAGTDTQYF. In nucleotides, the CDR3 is TGCAGCGTTGACGATAGCGGGGGGGCGGGCACAGATACGCAGTATTTT.

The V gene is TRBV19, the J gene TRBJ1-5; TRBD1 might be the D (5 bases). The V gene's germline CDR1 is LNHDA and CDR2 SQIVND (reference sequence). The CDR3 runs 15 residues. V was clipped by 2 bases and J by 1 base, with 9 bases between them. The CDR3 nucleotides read TGTGCCAGTAGTATAACGGGGACCAGCAATCAGCCCCAGCATTTT. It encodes CASSITGTSNQPQHF. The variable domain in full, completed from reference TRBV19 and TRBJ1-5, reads DGGITQSPKYLFRKEGQNVTLSCEQNLNHDAMYWYRQDPGQGLRLIYYSQIVNDFQKGDIAEGYSVSREKKESFPLTVTSAQKNPTAFYLCASSITGTSNQPQHFGDGTRLSIL.